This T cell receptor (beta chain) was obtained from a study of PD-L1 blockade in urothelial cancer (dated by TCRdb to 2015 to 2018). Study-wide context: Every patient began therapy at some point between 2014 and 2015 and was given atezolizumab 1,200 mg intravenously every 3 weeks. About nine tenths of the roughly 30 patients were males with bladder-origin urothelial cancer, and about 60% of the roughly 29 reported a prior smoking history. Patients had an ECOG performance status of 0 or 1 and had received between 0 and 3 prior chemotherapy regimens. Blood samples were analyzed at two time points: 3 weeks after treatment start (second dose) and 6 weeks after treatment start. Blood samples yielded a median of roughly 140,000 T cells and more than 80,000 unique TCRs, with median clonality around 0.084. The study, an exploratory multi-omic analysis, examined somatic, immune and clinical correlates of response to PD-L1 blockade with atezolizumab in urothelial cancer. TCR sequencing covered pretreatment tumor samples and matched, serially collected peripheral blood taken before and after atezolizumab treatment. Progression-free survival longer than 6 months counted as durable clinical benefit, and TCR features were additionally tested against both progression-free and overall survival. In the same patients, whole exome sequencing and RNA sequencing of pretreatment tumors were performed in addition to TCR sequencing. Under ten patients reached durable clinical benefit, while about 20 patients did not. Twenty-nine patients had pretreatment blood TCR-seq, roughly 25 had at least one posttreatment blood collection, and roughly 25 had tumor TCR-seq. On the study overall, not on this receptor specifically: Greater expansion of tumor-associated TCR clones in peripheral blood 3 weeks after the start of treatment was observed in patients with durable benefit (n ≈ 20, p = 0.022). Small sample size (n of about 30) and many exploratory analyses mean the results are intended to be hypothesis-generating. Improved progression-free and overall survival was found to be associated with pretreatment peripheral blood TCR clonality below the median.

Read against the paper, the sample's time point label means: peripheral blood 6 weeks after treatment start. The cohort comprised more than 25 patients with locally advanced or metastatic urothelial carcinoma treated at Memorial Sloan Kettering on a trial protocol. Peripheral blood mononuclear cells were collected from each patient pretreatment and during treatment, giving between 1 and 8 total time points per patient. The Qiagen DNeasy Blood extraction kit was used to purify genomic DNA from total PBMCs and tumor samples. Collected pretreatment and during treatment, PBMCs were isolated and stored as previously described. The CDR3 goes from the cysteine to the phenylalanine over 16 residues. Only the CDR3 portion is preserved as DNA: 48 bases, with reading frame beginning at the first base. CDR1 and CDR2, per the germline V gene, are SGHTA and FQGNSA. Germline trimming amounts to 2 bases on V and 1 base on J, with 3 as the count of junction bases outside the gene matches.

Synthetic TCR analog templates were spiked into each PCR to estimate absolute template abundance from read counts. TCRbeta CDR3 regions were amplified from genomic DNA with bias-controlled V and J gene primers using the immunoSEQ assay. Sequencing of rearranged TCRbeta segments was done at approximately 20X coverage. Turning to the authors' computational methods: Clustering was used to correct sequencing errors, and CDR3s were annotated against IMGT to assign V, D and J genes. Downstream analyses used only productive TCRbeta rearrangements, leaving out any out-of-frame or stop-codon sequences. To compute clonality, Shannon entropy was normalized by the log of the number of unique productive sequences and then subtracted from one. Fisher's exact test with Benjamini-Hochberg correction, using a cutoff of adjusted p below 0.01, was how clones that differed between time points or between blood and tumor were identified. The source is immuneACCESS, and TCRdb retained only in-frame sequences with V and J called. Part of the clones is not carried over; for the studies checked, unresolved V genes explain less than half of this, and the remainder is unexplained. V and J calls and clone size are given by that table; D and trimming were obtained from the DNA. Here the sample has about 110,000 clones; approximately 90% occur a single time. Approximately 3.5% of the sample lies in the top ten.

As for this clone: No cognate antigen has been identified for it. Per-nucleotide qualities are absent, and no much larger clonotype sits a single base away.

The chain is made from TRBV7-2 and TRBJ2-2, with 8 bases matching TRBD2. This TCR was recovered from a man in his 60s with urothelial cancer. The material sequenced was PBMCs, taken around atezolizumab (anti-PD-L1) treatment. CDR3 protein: CASSLWLAGNTGELFF. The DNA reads TGTGCCAGCAGCTTATGGCTAGCGGGGAACACCGGGGAGCTGTTTTTT. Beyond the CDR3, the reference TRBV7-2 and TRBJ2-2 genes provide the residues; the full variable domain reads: GAGVSQSPSNKVTEKGKDVELRCDPISGHTALYWYRQSLGQGLEFLIYFQGNSAPDKSGLPSDRFSAERTGGSVSTLTIQRTQQEDSAVYLCASSLWLAGNTGELFFGEGSRLTVL.